The 24 T cell receptor beta chains below all came from one sample that was sequenced in a study of blood T cell repertoires in COVID-19. Generated by immunoSEQ multiplex PCR, the TCRdb table keeps only in-frame clones and is missing some. The sample lists about 140,000 clones; around nine tenths were seen once. The source material was peripheral blood. Receptors were obtained from a man between 60 and 75 years old with active or convalescent COVID-19.

This rearrangement joins TRBV27 to TRBJ2-7; the match to TRBD1 covers 8 bases. CDR1 and CDR2 from the germline V gene are MNHEY and SMNVEV (reference sequence). The CDR3 contains 14 residues. With V trimmed by 4 bases and J by 2 bases, 4 bases remained unmatched. The CDR3, as DNA: TGTGCCAGCAGTTATGGACAGGGAACCTACGAGCAGTACTTC. This encodes CASSYGQGTYEQYF.

The chain recombines TRBV4-1 with TRBJ2-3; 10 bases agree with TRBD2. Germline values: CDR1 MGHRA, CDR2 YSYEKL. This CDR3 is 17 amino acids long. J gave up 2 bases and V 1 base, and 6 bases lay outside the gene matches. CDR3 sequence (DNA): TGCGCCAGCAGCCAAGGGCCGGGGACTAGCGTCACAGATACGCAGTATTTT. Amino acid sequence: CASSQGPGTSVTDTQYF.

The chain employs TRBV6-5 and TRBJ1-2; 8 nucleotides line up with TRBD1. Germline CDR1 MNHEY, CDR2 SVGAGI. CDR3 length: 13 amino acids. J was trimmed by 8 bases and V by 6 bases; bases with no gene match: 8. CDR3 sequence: CASSRDRTLGYTF. The DNA for the CDR3 is TGTGCCAGCAGCCGGGACAGGACGTTGGGCTACACCTTC.

The chain uses TRBV6-5 and TRBJ2-5, with a possible D match to TRBD1 (5 bases). The V end lost 0 bases, the J end lost 7 bases, and 9 bases lay between the germline ends. Germline V CDR1 and CDR2: MNHEY, SVGAGI. This CDR3 contains 13 residues. DNA of the CDR3: TGTGCCAGCAGTTACTCGTTGCAGGGGACCCAGTACTTC. Protein sequence: CASSYSLQGTQYF.

The V gene is TRBV24-1, the J gene TRBJ2-1, with 9 bases matching TRBD2. The CDR3 is 17 amino acids. Losses at the gene ends were 2 bases for V and 8 bases for J; bases not matched to a gene: 12. Germline-derived CDR1 and CDR2 are KGHDR and SFDVKD. CDR3 bases: TGTGCCACCAGTGATTCCGCGCGGGAGGGCCGAGGTCATGAGCAGTTCTTC. It yields the protein CATSDSAREGRGHEQFF.

The J gene is TRBJ2-7, the V gene TRBV20-1; weak D call: TRBD2 (7 bases). Germline V gene lookup returns CDR1 DFQATT and CDR2 SNEGSKA (reference sequence). This CDR3 has 12 residues. Trimming cost V 3 bases and J 7 bases, with 13 bases left between them. Here the CDR3 DNA reads TGCAGTGCTAGTCAAGGGGGGGTTGAGCAGTACTTC. It is translated as CSASQGGVEQYF.

This rearrangement joins TRBV19 to TRBJ2-3, with TRBD1 as a possible D gene (6 bases). The CDR3 runs to 16 residues. In germline, CDR1 is LNHDA, CDR2 SQIVND (reference sequence). V lost 4 bases to trimming and J lost 2 bases, with 16 bases between them. CDR3 bases: TGTGCCAGTAGTAAATCGACAGGAAGTGTCACAGATACGCAGTATTTT. Residues: CASSKSTGSVTDTQYF.

The CDR3: CASSITSGSGNEQFF. The CDR3 DNA reads as TGCGCCAGCAGCATAACTAGCGGGAGTGGCAATGAGCAGTTCTTC. The chain uses TRBV5-1 and TRBJ2-1; 11 bases are shared with TRBD2. J gave up 6 bases and V 4 bases, and 6 bases lay outside the gene matches. CDR1 SGHRS and CDR2 YFSETQ come from the germline V gene. The CDR3 is 15 residues long.

This sequence joins TRBV2 and TRBJ2-1; tentative D call: TRBD2 (5 bases). The CDR3 totals 13 residues. Germline V CDR1 and CDR2: SNHLY, FYNNEI. The germline V and J ends were trimmed by 6 bases and 6 bases, with 12 bases remaining between them. The CDR3 region has the DNA TGTGCCAGCAGCCTTACTAGGATCAATGAGCAGTTCTTC. Amino acid sequence: CASSLTRINEQFF.

V gene TRBV7-8 combines with J gene TRBJ2-1; 7 nucleotides align to TRBD2. With 1 base clipped from V and 7 bases from J, the junction kept 7 bases outside the gene matches. The CDR3 extends over 15 amino acids. Germline V gene sequence: CDR1 SGHVS, CDR2 FQNEAQ. The CDR3 loop reads CASSLESGGRNEQFF. The CDR3 DNA reads TGTGCCAGCAGCTTAGAGTCGGGAGGACGGAATGAGCAGTTCTTC.

This chain connects TRBV9 to TRBJ2-2, with 12 bases that match TRBD2. Germline V CDR1 and CDR2: SGDLS, YYNGEE. This CDR3 spans 16 amino acids. Trimming took 0 bases from V and 6 from J; bases not matched to a gene: 3. This CDR3 reads CASSVGGLAGSGELFF. The CDR3, as DNA: TGTGCCAGCAGCGTAGGTGGACTAGCGGGATCCGGGGAGCTGTTTTTT.

This rearrangement joins TRBV25-1 to TRBJ2-2, with D tentatively TRBD1 (6 bases). CDR3 length equals 14 residues. Trimming took off 8 bases at V and 3 bases at J, with 13 bases between the two ends. Germline V lookup: CDR1 MGHDK, CDR2 SYGVNS. CDR3 protein: CASSRDTYTGELFF. CDR3 in DNA: TGTGCCAGCTCCCGGGACACCTACACCGGGGAGCTGTTTTTT.

CDR3 sequence: CASSKQGAQETQYF. CDR3 sequence (DNA): TGCGCCAGCAGCAAACAGGGGGCCCAAGAGACCCAGTACTTC. The J gene is TRBJ2-5, the V gene TRBV5-1; 9 bases are a match to TRBD1. Germline CDR1 reads SGHRS; CDR2 reads YFSETQ. This CDR3 is 14 amino acids long. V was clipped by 4 bases and J by 1 base; unmatched bases: 2.

The chain couples TRBV30 to TRBJ1-5; 10 bases are shared with TRBD1. The trim removed 0 bases at V and 6 bases at J, leaving 5 bases unmatched. CDR1 and CDR2 (germline): GTSNPN, SVGIG (reference sequence). CDR3 length: 15 amino acids. Here the CDR3 DNA reads TGTGCCTGGAGTGTACTCGGGACAGGGGTTCAGCCCCAGCATTTT. Amino acids: CAWSVLGTGVQPQHF. The variable domain in full, completed from reference TRBV30 and TRBJ1-5, reads SQTIHQWPATLVQPVGSPLSLECTVEGTSNPNLYWYRQAAGRGLQLLFYSVGIGQISSEVPQNLSASRPQDRQFILSSKKLLLSDSGFYLCAWSVLGTGVQPQHFGDGTRLSIL.

The gene calls are TRBV18 and TRBJ1-1; 7 bases agree with TRBD1. The ends lost 6 bases at V and 0 bases at J; junction bases unmatched: 10. This CDR3 comprises 16 residues. Germline-derived CDR1 and CDR2 are KGHSH and LQKENI. The CDR3 DNA follows: TGTGCCAGCTCTTCCGGGACAGTTCAAATGAACACTGAAGCTTTCTTT. Amino acid sequence: CASSSGTVQMNTEAFF.

The rearrangement links TRBV28 to TRBJ2-1; 15 bases align to TRBD2. The CDR3 runs 16 residues. Germline lookup yields CDR1 MDHEN and CDR2 SYDVKM. The junction had 3 bases not matched to a gene; V was cut back by 3 bases and J by 6 bases. CDR3 residues: CASSLGLAGGPNEQFF. The CDR3 DNA reads TGTGCCAGCAGTTTGGGACTAGCGGGAGGCCCCAATGAGCAGTTCTTC.

The chain combines TRBV6-6 with TRBJ1-1; a possible D gene is TRBD1 (5 bases). V was shortened by 7 bases and J by 0 bases, with 12 bases between the two germline ends. Germline-derived CDR1 and CDR2 are MNHNY and SVGAGI (reference sequence). The CDR3 is 14 amino acids. CDR3 sequence (DNA): TGTGCCAGCACTGCACAGGATTTGAACACTGAAGCTTTCTTT. This translates into CASTAQDLNTEAFF.

The gene calls are TRBV5-6 and TRBJ2-1; 9 nucleotides align to TRBD2. J gave up 0 bases and V 0 bases, and 7 bases lay outside the gene matches. This CDR3 has 18 amino acids. Per germline, CDR1 SGHDT and CDR2 YYEEEE. CDR3 nucleotides: TGTGCCAGCAGCTTGGATGTGACTAGCGGAGGCTCCTACAATGAGCAGTTCTTC. Translating gives CASSLDVTSGGSYNEQFF.

The rearrangement joins TRBV19 to TRBJ1-2; D possibly corresponds to TRBD1 (5 bases). Trimming pared 10 bases from V and 7 bases from J, leaving 19 bases between. Germline V gives CDR1 LNHDA, CDR2 SQIVND (reference sequence). The CDR3 is 13 amino acids. Here the CDR3 reads CAIFDGRGSGYTF. DNA for the CDR3: TGTGCCATCTTCGATGGGAGGGGAAGTGGCTACACCTTC.

The V call is TRBV7-9, the J call TRBJ2-7; a weak D match, TRBD2 (7 bases). Deletions cut 5 bases from V and 6 bases from J, with 14 bases between. Looked up from germline, CDR1 is SEHNR and CDR2 is FQNEAQ (reference sequence). The CDR3 length is 13 residues. The CDR3 coding sequence is TGTGCCAGCAGCCTAAGGGGGGGTGGCGAGCAGTACTTC. Its translation: CASSLRGGGEQYF.

This clone was detected once. This rearrangement joins TRBV3-1 (or the pseudogene TRBV3-2) to TRBJ2-3, with 9 bases identical to TRBD1. Germline CDR1 reads LGHDT; CDR2 reads YNNKEL (reference sequence). J gave up 6 bases and V 2 bases, and 6 bases lay outside the gene matches. This CDR3 has 15 residues. CDR3 protein: CASSQPGQGLDTQYF. CDR3 coding DNA: TGTGCCAGCAGCCAACCAGGACAGGGGTTGGATACGCAGTATTTT.

The J gene is TRBJ1-1, the V gene TRBV25-1; no clear D. The germline CDR1 and CDR2 sequences are MGHDK and SYGVNS. V lost 3 bases to trimming and J lost 5 bases, with 10 bases between them. The CDR3 sequence is 13 residues long. CDR3 nucleotides: TGTGCCAGCAGTGAGGGAGAGTTGACTGAAGCTTTCTTT. This codes for CASSEGELTEAFF.

In this sample, this clone turned up many times. In DNA, the CDR3 is TGCGCCAGCAGCTTCGGCGGGGGATCCATCTCCTACAATGAGCAGTTCTTC. It translates to CASSFGGGSISYNEQFF. The chain combines TRBV5-1 with TRBJ2-1; 7 bases align to TRBD2. The CDR3 extends over 17 amino acids. Germline V gene lookup returns CDR1 SGHRS and CDR2 YFSETQ. The V segment lost 2 bases and the J segment 0 bases; nucleotides outside the gene matches: 8.

This clone was detected many times. The chain employs TRBV7-6 and TRBJ2-3, with TRBD2 identical over 7 bases. CDR3 length: 16 amino acids. Germline V lookup: CDR1 SGHVS, CDR2 FNYEAQ. J was trimmed by 0 bases and V by 1 base; bases with no gene match: 4. The CDR3 reads CASSLVAGASTDTQYF. CDR3 DNA: TGTGCCAGCAGCTTAGTGGCGGGAGCTAGCACAGATACGCAGTATTTT. The entire variable domain, with the rest obtained from reference TRBV7-6 and TRBJ2-3, is as follows: GAGVSQSPRYKVTKRGQDVALRCDPISGHVSLYWYRQALGQGPEFLTYFNYEAQQDKSGLPNDRFSAERPEGSISTLTIQRTEQRDSAMYRCASSLVAGASTDTQYFGPGTRLTVL.